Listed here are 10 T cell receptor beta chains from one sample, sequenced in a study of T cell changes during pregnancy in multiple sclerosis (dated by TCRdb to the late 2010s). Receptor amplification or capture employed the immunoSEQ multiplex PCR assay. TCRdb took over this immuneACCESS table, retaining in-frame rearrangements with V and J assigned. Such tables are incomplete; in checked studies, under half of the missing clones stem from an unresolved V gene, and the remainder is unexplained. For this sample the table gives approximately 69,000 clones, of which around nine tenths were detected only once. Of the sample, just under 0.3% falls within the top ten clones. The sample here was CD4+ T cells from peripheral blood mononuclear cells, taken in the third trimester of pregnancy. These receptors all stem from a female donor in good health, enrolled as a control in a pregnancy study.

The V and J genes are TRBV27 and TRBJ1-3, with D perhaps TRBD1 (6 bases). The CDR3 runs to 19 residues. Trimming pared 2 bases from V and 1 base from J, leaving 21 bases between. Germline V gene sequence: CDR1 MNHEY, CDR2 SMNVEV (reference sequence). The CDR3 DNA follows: TGTGCCAGCAGTTTAATGGCCCCAAGGGGGAAGTTTTCTGGAAACACCATATATTTT. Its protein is CASSLMAPRGKFSGNTIYF.

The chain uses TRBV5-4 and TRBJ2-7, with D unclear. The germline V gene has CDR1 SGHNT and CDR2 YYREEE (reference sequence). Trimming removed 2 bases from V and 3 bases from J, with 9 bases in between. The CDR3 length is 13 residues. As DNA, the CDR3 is TGTGCCAGCAGCTTCCCAGGCAGCTACGAGCAGTACTTC. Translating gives CASSFPGSYEQYF.

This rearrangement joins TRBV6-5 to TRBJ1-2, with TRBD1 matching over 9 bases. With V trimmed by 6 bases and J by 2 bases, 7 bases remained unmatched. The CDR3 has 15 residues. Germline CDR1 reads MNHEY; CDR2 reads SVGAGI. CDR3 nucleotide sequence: TGTGCCAGCAGGCCAGACAGGGGGGGAAACTATGGCTACACCTTC. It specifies CASRPDRGGNYGYTF.

CDR3 amino acids: CASSRTDNSPLHF. CDR3 nucleotides: TGTGCCAGCAGTCGGACAGATAATTCACCCCTCCACTTT. This chain uses TRBV27 with TRBJ1-6; weak D call: TRBD1 (6 bases). V lost 5 bases, J lost 5 bases, and 7 bases lay in between. The length of the CDR3 is 13 residues. Per the germline V gene, CDR1 is MNHEY and CDR2 is SMNVEV (reference sequence).

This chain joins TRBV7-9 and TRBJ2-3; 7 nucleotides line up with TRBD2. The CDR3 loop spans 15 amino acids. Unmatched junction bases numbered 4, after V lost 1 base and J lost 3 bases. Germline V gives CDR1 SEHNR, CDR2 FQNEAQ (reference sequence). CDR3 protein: CASSLGLARTDTQYF. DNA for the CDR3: TGTGCCAGCAGCTTAGGACTAGCTCGTACAGATACGCAGTATTTT. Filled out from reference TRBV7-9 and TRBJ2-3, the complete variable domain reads DTGVSQNPRHKITKRGQNVTFRCDPISEHNRLYWYRQTLGQGPEFLTYFQNEAQLEKSRLLSDRFSAERPKGSFSTLEIQRTEQGDSAMYLCASSLGLARTDTQYFGPGTRLTVL.

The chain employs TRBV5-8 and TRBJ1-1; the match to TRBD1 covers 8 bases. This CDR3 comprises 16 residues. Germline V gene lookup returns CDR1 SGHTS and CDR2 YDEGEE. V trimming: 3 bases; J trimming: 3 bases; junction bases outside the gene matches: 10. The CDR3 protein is CASSWTGTPEDTEAFF. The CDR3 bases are TGTGCCAGCAGCTGGACAGGGACCCCGGAGGACACTGAAGCTTTCTTT.

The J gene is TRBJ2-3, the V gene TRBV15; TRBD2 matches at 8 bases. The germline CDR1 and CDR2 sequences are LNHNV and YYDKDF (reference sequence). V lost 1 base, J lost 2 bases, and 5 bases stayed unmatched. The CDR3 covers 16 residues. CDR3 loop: CATSRGLALVTDTQYF. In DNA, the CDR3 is TGTGCCACCAGCAGAGGACTAGCGCTGGTCACAGATACGCAGTATTTT.

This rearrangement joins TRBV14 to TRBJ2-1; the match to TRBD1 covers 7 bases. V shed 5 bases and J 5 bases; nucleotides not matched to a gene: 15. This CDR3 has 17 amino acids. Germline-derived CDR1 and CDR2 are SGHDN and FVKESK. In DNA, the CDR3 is TGTGCCAGCAGCTCGGACAACAGGGGTCCCCAAAACAATGAGCAGTTCTTC. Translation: CASSSDNRGPQNNEQFF.

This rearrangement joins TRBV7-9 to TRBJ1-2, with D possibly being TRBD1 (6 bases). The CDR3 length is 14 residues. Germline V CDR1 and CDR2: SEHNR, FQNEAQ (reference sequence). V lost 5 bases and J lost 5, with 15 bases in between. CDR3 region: CASSPRGAIYGYTF. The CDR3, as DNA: TGTGCCAGCAGCCCGCGGGGGGCTATTTATGGCTACACCTTC. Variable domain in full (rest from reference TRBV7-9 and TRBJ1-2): DTGVSQNPRHKITKRGQNVTFRCDPISEHNRLYWYRQTLGQGPEFLTYFQNEAQLEKSRLLSDRFSAERPKGSFSTLEIQRTEQGDSAMYLCASSPRGAIYGYTFGSGTRLTVV.

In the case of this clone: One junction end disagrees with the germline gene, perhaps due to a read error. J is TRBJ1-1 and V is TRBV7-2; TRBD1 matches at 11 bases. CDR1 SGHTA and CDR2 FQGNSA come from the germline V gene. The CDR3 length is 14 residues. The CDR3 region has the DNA TGTGCCACCAGCCGGGACAGGGGGTTCGCTGAAGCTTTCTTT. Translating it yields CATSRDRGFAEAFF.